The 3 T cell receptor beta chains below all came from one sample that was sequenced in a study of blood T cell repertoires in COVID-19. Profiled with immunoSEQ multiplex PCR; TCRdb holds only in-frame clones, not every one. The data hold 130,000 to 150,000 clones, with 80% to 90% observed a single time. The sample taken for sequencing was peripheral blood. The source is a human donor with acute or convalescent COVID-19. The donor label of this sample is uncertain.

The CDR3 protein is CASSLGDSGNTIYF. In DNA, the CDR3 is TGCGCCAGCAGCTTGGGAGACTCTGGAAACACCATATATTTT. The chain recombines TRBV5-1 with TRBJ1-3; D ambiguous. Germline V gene lookup returns CDR1 SGHRS and CDR2 YFSETQ. The CDR3 has 14 residues. Trimming took 0 bases from V and 0 from J, leaving 4 bases between them. Combining the CDR3 with reference TRBV5-1 and TRBJ1-3 gives the whole variable domain KAGVTQTPRYLIKTRGQQVTLSCSPISGHRSVSWYQQTPGQGLQFLFEYFSETQRNKGNFPGRFSGRQFSNSRSEMNVSTLELGDSALYLCASSLGDSGNTIYFGEGSWLTVV.

This chain uses TRBV10-1 with TRBJ1-1; unclear D gene. V was clipped by 8 bases and J by 3 bases, with 13 bases between them. Germline-derived CDR1 and CDR2 are WNHNN and SYGVQD (reference sequence). CDR3 length: 13 residues. The CDR3 here is CASAASSDTEAFF. The CDR3 region has the DNA TGCGCCAGCGCTGCGTCCTCGGACACTGAAGCTTTCTTT.

V usage is TRBV30 and J usage is TRBJ1-4; tentatively, D is TRBD1 (6 bases). Trimming removed 3 bases at V and 13 bases at J, with 12 bases between. Germline V CDR1 and CDR2: GTSNPN, SVGIG (reference sequence). The CDR3 extends over 11 amino acids. As DNA, the CDR3 is TGTGCCTGGAGCCAGGGGCTGGTACTGTTTTTT. Protein product: CAWSQGLVLFF.